This note documents a single T cell receptor beta chain sequence. This sample was taken from a study of blood T cell repertoires in COVID-19. This CDR3 contains 14 residues. The trim removed 4 bases at V and 12 bases at J, leaving 11 bases unmatched. Germline V gives CDR1 KGHDR, CDR2 SFDVKD. Among Cohort 3 donors, those recovered had two negative PCRs, clearance, or symptom resolution. Clones were read by immunoSEQ multiplex PCR, and TCRdb kept only the in-frame ones, dropping some. Among some 510,000 clones, 88% were seen once, and the ten largest hold 1.5% to 2%. Material for sequencing was PBMCs or T cells enriched from blood (not recorded which). V gene TRBV24-1 combines with J gene TRBJ1-1; TRBD1 agrees at 9 bases. This TCR derives from a woman between 35 and 50 years old who had recovered from COVID-19. CDR3 nucleotide sequence: TGTGCCACCAGTGACCCCGGGACAGGGAGCGGGACTTTCTTT. Protein sequence: CATSDPGTGSGTFF.